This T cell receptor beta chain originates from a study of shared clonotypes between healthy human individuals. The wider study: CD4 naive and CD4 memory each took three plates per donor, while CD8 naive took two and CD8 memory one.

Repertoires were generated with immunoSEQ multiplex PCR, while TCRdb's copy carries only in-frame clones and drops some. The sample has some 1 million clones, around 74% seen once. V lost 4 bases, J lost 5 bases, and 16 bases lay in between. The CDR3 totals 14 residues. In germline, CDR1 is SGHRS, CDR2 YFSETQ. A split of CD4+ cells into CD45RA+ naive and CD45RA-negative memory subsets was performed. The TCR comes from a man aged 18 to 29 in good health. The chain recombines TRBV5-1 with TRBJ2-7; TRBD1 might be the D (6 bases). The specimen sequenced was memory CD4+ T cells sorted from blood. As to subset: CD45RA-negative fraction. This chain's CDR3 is CASSPDSTLDEQYF. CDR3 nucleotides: TGCGCCAGCAGCCCGGACAGTACCCTGGACGAGCAGTACTTC.